This passage covers 16 T cell receptor beta chains from one sample sequenced in a study of cytomegalovirus exposure and HLA in healthy donors. PCR used 60 Vbeta primers and 13 Jbeta primers. This table comes from immunoSEQ multiplex PCR, and its TCRdb copy is limited to in-frame clones, with some not included. The table includes approximately 200,000 clones, nearly 80% detected once. Sequencing input: PBMCs. The receptors shown here come from a man aged 18 to 35 in good health and CMV-seronegative.

The chain links TRBV28 to TRBJ1-2, with 9 positions matching TRBD1. CDR3 size: 15 residues. Losses at the gene ends were 5 bases for V and 5 bases for J; bases not matched to a gene: 9. The germline V gene has CDR1 MDHEN and CDR2 SYDVKM. The CDR3, as DNA: TGTGCCAGCAGTCCCGGGGACAGGGACGTTTATGGCTACACCTTC. It encodes CASSPGDRDVYGYTF.

The rearrangement joins TRBV9 to TRBJ2-7; D is perhaps TRBD2 (5 bases). V lost 0 bases and J 1 base, leaving 11 bases between the germline ends. Germline V gene lookup returns CDR1 SGDLS and CDR2 YYNGEE. The CDR3 totals 15 residues. The CDR3 DNA is TGTGCCAGCAGCGTAGGAGGGTCTGAGTCCTACGAGCAGTACTTC. It yields the protein CASSVGGSESYEQYF.

This clone has just a few counts. The chain links TRBV19 to TRBJ1-6; D is perhaps TRBD1 (6 bases). The CDR3 covers 16 residues. CDR1 is LNHDA and CDR2 is SQIVND in the germline V gene (reference sequence). Trimming left V 5 bases short and J 9 bases short, with 20 bases between. DNA of the CDR3: TGTGCCAGTAGTCCAAGTTATCGACAGGTTGCTTCACCCCTCCACTTT. This codes for CASSPSYRQVASPLHF.

The gene calls are TRBV27 and TRBJ2-3; TRBD2 agrees at 10 bases. V dropped 8 bases and J dropped 6; count of bases not matched to a gene: 20. This CDR3 contains 18 residues. The germline V gene encodes CDR1 MNHEY and CDR2 SMNVEV (reference sequence). Written as DNA, the CDR3 is TGTGCCAGCCGATCCCCCCTAAGACTAGCGGGCGGGTTGGATACGCAGTATTTT. Its protein is CASRSPLRLAGGLDTQYF.

J is TRBJ1-1 and V is TRBV6-5; 9 bases align to TRBD1. This CDR3 has 16 amino acids. Germline CDR1 reads MNHEY; CDR2 reads SVGAGI. Losses at the gene ends were 1 base for V and 5 bases for J; bases not matched to a gene: 8. The DNA of the CDR3 is TGTGCCAGCAGTTACTACGCACAGGGGGCGAAGACTGAAGCTTTCTTT. Its translation: CASSYYAQGAKTEAFF.

A single count supports this clone. The gene calls are TRBV7-2 and TRBJ2-1; 10 bases are a match to TRBD1. Germline loops: CDR1 SGHTA, CDR2 FQGNSA. This CDR3 has 16 amino acids. Trimming took 5 bases from V and 0 from J; bases not matched to a gene: 4. The CDR3 region is CASSRGTGASYNEQFF. For the CDR3, the DNA is TGTGCCAGCAGCCGAGGGACAGGGGCCTCCTACAATGAGCAGTTCTTC.

J is TRBJ1-6 and V is TRBV4-3, with 10 positions matching TRBD1. The CDR3 contains 15 residues. The germline V gene encodes CDR1 LGHNA and CDR2 YSLEER. With 11 bases clipped from V and 0 bases from J, the junction kept 4 bases outside the gene matches. The CDR3 DNA reads as TGCGCCGGGACAGGGGATAGCTCCTATAATTCACCCCTCCACTTT. It codes for CAGTGDSSYNSPLHF.

The chain joins TRBV6-6 to TRBJ2-5; possible D gene TRBD2, 5 bases. From germline, CDR1 is MNHNY and CDR2 SVGAGI (reference sequence). The V gene lost 8 bases and the J gene lost 3 bases, with 10 bases spanning the gap. This CDR3 has 12 amino acids. CDR3 sequence reads: CASAGVEETQYF. The CDR3 nucleotides read TGTGCCAGCGCCGGGGTCGAAGAGACCCAGTACTTC.

This chain's CDR3 is CASSSQSLVGAGGYTF. Written as DNA, the CDR3 is TGTGCCAGCAGTTCCCAGAGTCTTGTGGGGGCGGGTGGCTACACCTTC. V is TRBV27 and J is TRBJ1-2, with D tentatively TRBD1 (6 bases). Trimming took 4 bases from V and 7 from J, leaving 22 bases between them. Germline CDR1 reads MNHEY; CDR2 reads SMNVEV (reference sequence). The CDR3 totals 16 residues.

V is TRBV5-6 and J is TRBJ2-5; 10 bases line up with TRBD2. CDR1 and CDR2 from the germline V gene are SGHDT and YYEEEE. The CDR3 consists of 16 residues. Trimming cost V 4 bases and J 1 base; bases outside gene matches: 7. CDR3 DNA sequence: TGTGCCAGCAGCCGAAGCGGGAGGGGATCCCAAGAGACCCAGTACTTC. Its translation is CASSRSGRGSQETQYF.

The V and J genes are TRBV28 and TRBJ2-1; TRBD1 matches 7 bases. V gave up 2 bases and J gave up 4 bases; unmatched junction bases: 5. Germline CDR1 is MDHEN and CDR2 is SYDVKM. This CDR3 is 15 amino acids long. The CDR3 DNA is TGTGCCAGCAGTTTAATAGGGGGCTCATACAATGAGCAGTTCTTC. Amino acid sequence: CASSLIGGSYNEQFF.

This clone was counted only a few times. V is TRBV13 and J is TRBJ1-4; tentatively, D is TRBD1 (6 bases). CDR1 is PRHDT and CDR2 is FYEKMQ in the germline V gene (reference sequence). Between the trimmed V and J ends, which lost 5 bases and 0 bases, there was a span of 13 bases. CDR3 length: 16 amino acids. The CDR3 spells CASSLLGGPTNEKLFF. DNA of the CDR3: TGTGCCAGCAGCCTCCTAGGGGGACCAACTAATGAAAAACTGTTTTTT. Together with reference TRBV13 and TRBJ1-4, the CDR3 gives the full variable domain: AAGVIQSPRHLIKEKRETATLKCYPIPRHDTVYWYQQGPGQDPQFLISFYEKMQSDKGSIPDRFSAQQFSDYHSELNMSSLELGDSALYFCASSLLGGPTNEKLFFGSGTQLSVL.

This chain links TRBV28 with TRBJ2-7, with D possibly being TRBD1 (6 bases). Germline V gene sequence: CDR1 MDHEN, CDR2 SYDVKM. The CDR3 is 14 residues long. V lost 5 bases and J lost 6, with 17 bases in between. CDR3 sequence reads: CASSPLRQAFEQYF. Written as DNA, the CDR3 is TGTGCCAGCAGTCCGCTCAGACAGGCGTTCGAGCAGTACTTC.

The chain links TRBV28 to TRBJ1-1; D is uncertain. There are 17 residues in the CDR3. The germline V gene has CDR1 MDHEN and CDR2 SYDVKM. Trimming removed 6 bases from V and 3 bases from J, with 23 bases in between. CDR3 loop: CASRDRWSIGSYTEAFF. The CDR3 bases are TGTGCCAGCAGGGATAGATGGAGTATTGGGTCGTACACTGAAGCTTTCTTT.

The chain uses TRBV5-4 and TRBJ2-1, with TRBD2 matching over 9 bases. With 2 bases clipped from V and 7 bases from J, the junction kept 4 bases outside the gene matches. The CDR3 has 14 amino acids. The germline V gene encodes CDR1 SGHNT and CDR2 YYREEE (reference sequence). CDR3 loop: CASSFSGSYNEQFF. CDR3 nucleotide sequence: TGTGCCAGCAGCTTTAGCGGGAGTTATAATGAGCAGTTCTTC. Variable domain in full (rest from reference TRBV5-4 and TRBJ2-1): ETGVTQSPTHLIKTRGQQVTLRCSSQSGHNTVSWYQQALGQGPQFIFQYYREEENGRGNFPPRFSGLQFPNYSSELNVNALELDDSALYLCASSFSGSYNEQFFGPGTRLTVL.

The chain uses TRBV7-6 and TRBJ2-3; 7 positions agree with TRBD1. Trimming cost V 5 bases and J 4 bases; bases outside gene matches: 6. CDR1 SGHVS and CDR2 FNYEAQ come from the germline V gene. The CDR3 runs 14 residues. The CDR3 sequence: CASSRQGVPDTQYF. As DNA, the CDR3 is TGTGCCAGCAGCCGTCAGGGGGTCCCAGATACGCAGTATTTT.